This TCR beta chain is from a study of human T cells and chemical hapten exposure (dated by TCRdb to the early 2020s). Regarding the complete study: For sensitization, 2% DPC in acetone was applied to an approximately 2 cm by approximately 2 cm area of upper inner arm skin. Patients additionally received weekly therapeutic DPC doses to the scalp throughout the approximately 25-week study period. Patch testing was performed on the upper back with Finn chambers containing 0.01% DPC, and the patch tests were scored after 6 days according to International Contact Dermatitis Research Group standards. The mostly female patient cohort included alopecia areata with under or over 50% scalp involvement, alopecia totalis and alopecia universalis. Libraries were pooled for sequencing, and variation in per-sample TCR yields was attributed mainly to small differences in library volumes within the pool. The study tracked peripheral blood TCR repertoire changes in vivo during primary and secondary sensitization to the hapten diphenylcyclopropenone (DPC) in alopecia patients. Patient blood was sampled pre-sensitization (week 0) and at 2, 6 and about 24 weeks after DPC sensitization. For TCR sequencing, blood came from twenty-nine alopecia patients at anywhere from one to four time points (pre-sensitization, 2, 6 and 24 weeks).

Deletion took 0 bases off V and 7 bases off J, with a span of 7 bases between the germline ends. CDR1 PRHDT and CDR2 FYEKMQ were looked up in the germline V gene (reference sequence). The CDR3 spans 14 residues, from the cysteine through the phenylalanine. Kept here is only the CDR3 DNA, which spans 42 bases and is read in frame from base 1. Library preparation used RACE. Instrument on record: NextSeq 500. During library preparation, unique molecular identifiers were attached to individual cDNA molecules so that TCRs could be counted in a quantitative, reproducible way. Both TCR alpha and TCR beta chains were sequenced from each blood RNA sample. Turning to the authors' computational methods: The median number of TCRs per sample was roughly 94,000, ranging from about 20,000 to 700,000. V, J and CDR3 annotation of the TCR reads was performed with the Decombinator software suite. Every sample was subsampled to the same number of TCRs (28,000) for the PS versus PT1 abundance plots. Expanded TCRs were defined as absent before sensitization and observed at least eight times at the 2-week time point. TCRdb reanalyzed the raw reads on its own, using fastp at Q25 for trimming and MiXCR for clone calling, and kept in-frame beta chains. Each entry merges the rows of one CDR3 protein and shows their most common DNA and genes. V and J calls and clone size were set by TCRdb, not the authors. The sample includes about 160,000 distinct CDR3 sequences, with about 27% observed a single time. The top ten clonotypes cover 2.1% of the sample.

Findings and caveats that apply to the study as a whole: Significantly more large CDR3 similarity clusters were formed by expanded TCRs than by pre-sensitization or healthy control sets, consistent with antigen-driven responses. After repeated subsampling, changes were observed in the strength of the expansion versus patch-test correlation and in the threshold at which the correlation became significant. No change with DPC sensitization was found in the number of TCRs above 1 in 1000 frequency, and no evidence of global repertoire structure alterations was found. Because every patient had alopecia, a presumed autoimmune disease, the patients' immune response might differ from that of healthy individuals. Patch test score correlated positively with the number of PT1 expanded TCRs, reaching significance at thresholds 8, 16 and 32 but not at 4.

According to the study, the label for this sample's time point signals: patch test 3, about 24 weeks after DPC sensitization. This specimen's treatment or condition label, per the study, means: therapeutic diphenylcyclopropenone sensitization with weekly scalp DPC. At each patch-test visit, blood was drawn before the patch test was applied. Patients were considered eligible if aged 18 to 70, diagnosed with alopecia and deemed suitable for DPC therapy, and patients were excluded if pregnant. Total RNA was extracted from unfractionated whole blood that had been collected in Tempus Blood RNA tubes. This clonotype turned up a few times. Its antigen remains unidentified. No base quality values were provided; no much bigger clone lies one nucleotide off.

The sample here was whole blood, taken in connection with sensitization to the hapten diphenylcyclopropenone (DPC). Recombination linked TRBV13 to TRBJ1-6; the D gene identity is not certain. This receptor was obtained from a woman younger than 35 with alopecia areata. Some clones in this sample may be carry-over from other donors' samples. At the DNA level, the sequence is TGTGCCAGCAGCTTAGGGGGAGGGAATTCACCCCTCCACTTT. This translates into CASSLGGGNSPLHF.